This paragraph reports one TCR beta chain. This clone was recorded a few times. Its antigen remains undetermined. No qualities accompany the bases; no much larger clone lies one base away. These data are taken from a study of blood T cell repertoires in COVID-19 (dated by TCRdb to 2020 to 2021). About the full investigation: Samples covering the acute and convalescent phases of COVID-19 were provided by collaborators in the United States, Italy and Spain. The prospective study material was composed of cDNA or gDNA derived from T cells, B-cell-depleted T cells, or PBMCs. Where available, HLA class I and class II types were taken from metadata supplied by the sample provider and were not determined by assay-based typing. A de-identified subject ID, COVID-19 status, age in years and sex were almost always included in the sample metadata. Subjects who had been exposed to COVID-19, were actively infected with it, or had recovered from it provided the deeply sampled blood TCRbeta repertoires that made up the dataset. The samples were drawn from the first 160 participants of the ongoing ImmuneRACE study and from 1,254 subjects provided by 6 global collaborators. A freely available public database, intended as a resource for researchers studying the immune response to SARS-CoV-2, is where the repertoires were released.

The CDR3, cysteine through phenylalanine, is 16 amino acids long. Only the CDR3 region is kept as DNA, spanning 48 bases read in frame from base 1. CDR1 and CDR2, per the germline V gene, are SGHNT and YENEEA. Relative to germline, V is 0 bases shorter and J is 7 bases shorter, with 15 bases between their ends. The investigation overall reported the following: How much clinical and demographic metadata was included differed by source and by participant, and the metadata was provided uncurated.

The collaborating institutions used their own protocols to collect whole blood in K2EDTA tubes. Collaborator samples were shipped for TCRbeta analysis as frozen whole blood, isolated PBMCs, or DNA extracted from either sample type. The immunoSEQ Assay, a bias-controlled multiplex PCR, was used to amplify TCRbeta CDR3 regions from genomic DNA. On the authors' methods: Nucleated cell counts per sample were estimated from amplification of reference gene primers within the assay. Sequence reads were collapsed and filtered to measure the absolute abundance of every unique TCRbeta CDR3 rearrangement. For each sample, productive Simpson clonality was calculated as the square root of Simpson's diversity index over productive rearrangements. TCRdb's version of the immuneACCESS table is confined to in-frame rearrangements and falls short of the full clone set. An unresolved V gene accounts for under half of the shortfall where checked; the remainder is of unknown origin. The DNA was the basis for D and trimming; V, J and clone size are from that table. In all, the sample holds 110,000 to 150,000 clones, and about 80% of those were seen once. The ten top clones hold 35% to 45% of the sample.

This sequence was found in a human donor in a cohort sampled during active COVID-19. The rearranged segments are TRBV11-3 and TRBJ2-2, with the D gene not clear enough to name. The sequencing input was peripheral blood. The CDR3 has the sequence CASSLDRFIANGELFF. The base sequence is TGTGCCAGCAGCTTAGATCGGTTTATAGCTAACGGGGAGCTGTTTTTT.